A single sample is the source of the 12 T cell receptor beta chains below, sequenced in a study of OX40 agonist ivuxolimab in advanced cancers. Receptors were amplified or captured by the immunoSEQ multiplex PCR assay. The table was pulled from immuneACCESS by TCRdb, which kept in-frame rearrangements only. Such tables lose some clones; where checked, under half of the loss comes from unresolved V genes, and the rest has no known cause. The sample records 60,000 or so clones, roughly 84% of which are singletons. The biggest ten clones account for roughly 1.9% of the sample. Sequencing was performed on CD4+ or CD8+ T cells sorted from blood, taken in a trial of the OX40 agonist ivuxolimab. All receptors derive from an adult with an advanced solid tumor such as melanoma, head and neck, liver or kidney cancer.

This clone was counted once. The chain has TRBV5-8 and TRBJ2-3, with D unclear. The CDR3 has 13 residues. Germline V CDR1 and CDR2: SGHTS, YDEGEE. The V end was cut by 3 bases, the J end by 0 bases, with 5 bases between. Here the CDR3 DNA reads TGTGCCAGCAGCTCCTATAGCACAGATACGCAGTATTTT. Protein sequence: CASSSYSTDTQYF.

The genes are TRBV9 and TRBJ2-1, with 10 bases lining up with TRBD2. The germline gives CDR1 SGDLS, CDR2 YYNGEE. The CDR3 spans 15 residues. The V segment lost 0 bases and the J segment 5 bases; nucleotides outside the gene matches: 2. CDR3 nucleotide sequence: TGTGCCAGCAGCGTAGGAGCGGGAGGGAACAATGAGCAGTTCTTC. This gives the protein CASSVGAGGNNEQFF. The full variable domain, rest sourced from reference TRBV9 and TRBJ2-1, is DSGVTQTPKHLITATGQRVTLRCSPRSGDLSVYWYQQSLDQGLQFLIQYYNGEERAKGNILERFSAQQFPDLHSELNLSSLELGDSALYFCASSVGAGGNNEQFFGPGTRLTVL.

CDR3 in DNA: TGTGCCAGCAGCTTAGCGGGCTTCTACGAGCAGTACTTC. Protein: CASSLAGFYEQYF. The rearrangement uses TRBV7-9 and TRBJ2-7; D uncertain. This CDR3 has 13 amino acids. The V end lost 0 bases, the J end lost 3 bases, and 6 bases lay between the germline ends. Germline-derived CDR1 and CDR2 are SEHNR and FQNEAQ (reference sequence). The complete variable domain, with remaining parts taken from reference TRBV7-9 and TRBJ2-7, reads DTGVSQNPRHKITKRGQNVTFRCDPISEHNRLYWYRQTLGQGPEFLTYFQNEAQLEKSRLLSDRFSAERPKGSFSTLEIQRTEQGDSAMYLCASSLAGFYEQYFGPGTRLTVT.

The chain carries TRBV2 and TRBJ2-7; the D gene is possibly TRBD2 (5 bases). The CDR3 is 12 amino acids. The germline gives CDR1 SNHLY, CDR2 FYNNEI. The germline V and J ends were trimmed by 6 bases and 6 bases, with 12 bases remaining between them. Written as DNA, the CDR3 is TGTGCCAGCAGCGGACGAGGGTCCGAGCAGTACTTC. This codes for CASSGRGSEQYF.

The V gene is TRBV10-3, the J gene TRBJ1-2; a possible D gene is TRBD1 (6 bases). The germline CDR1 and CDR2 sequences are ENHRY and SYGVKD. The CDR3 is 14 amino acids. Trimming removed 7 bases from V and 4 bases from J, with 16 bases in between. The CDR3 region has the DNA TGTGCCATCACCCCAGGGGAGGCTTCCTATGGCTACACCTTC. Its protein product is CAITPGEASYGYTF.

With regard to this clone: One end of the junction is discordant with germline, which a read error may explain. The chain is built from TRBV7-9 and TRBJ1-2; no reliable D call. Germline V gives CDR1 SEHNR, CDR2 FQNEAQ (reference sequence). The CDR3 extends over 15 amino acids. The CDR3 DNA sequence: TGTGTCAGCAGCGCCAGGCCGGGCCCTGCGGCGGGCTACACCTTC. Translation gives CVSSARPGPAAGYTF.

The chain carries TRBV2 and TRBJ1-1; D perhaps matches TRBD1 (5 bases). The V gene lost 7 bases and the J gene lost 1 base, with 16 bases spanning the gap. CDR3 length equals 15 residues. The germline V gene encodes CDR1 SNHLY and CDR2 FYNNEI. The CDR3 DNA follows: TGTGCCAGCACTCCGCTGCGGGGGGAGAACACTGAAGCTTTCTTT. The encoded protein is CASTPLRGENTEAFF.

This chain joins TRBV18 and TRBJ1-1; possibly TRBD1 for D (5 bases). CDR1 KGHSH and CDR2 LQKENI come from the germline V gene. Trimming removed 3 bases at V and 7 bases at J, with 15 bases between. The CDR3 totals 14 residues. Written as DNA, the CDR3 is TGTGCCAGCTCACCCCCTCCGGGGACCGTTGAAGCTTTCTTT. Translation: CASSPPPGTVEAFF.

This clone was seen once. The rearrangement links TRBV30 to TRBJ1-1; D gene uncertain. The CDR3 has 13 amino acids. From germline, CDR1 is GTSNPN and CDR2 SVGIG (reference sequence). Between the trimmed V and J ends, which lost 3 bases and 0 bases, there was a span of 8 bases. CDR3 residues: CAWSKGMNTEAFF. The CDR3 DNA follows: TGTGCCTGGAGCAAGGGAATGAACACTGAAGCTTTCTTT.

The chain couples TRBV7-3 to TRBJ1-1, with D uncertain. The CDR3 has 14 residues. Germline V CDR1 and CDR2: SGHTA, FQGTGA. Trimming removed 2 bases at V and 0 bases at J, with 7 bases between. DNA for the CDR3: TGTGCCAGCAGCTTAGGGTACGTGAACACTGAAGCTTTCTTT. This sequence encodes CASSLGYVNTEAFF.

The V and J genes are TRBV30 and TRBJ1-4; D may be TRBD1 (6 bases). CDR1 is GTSNPN and CDR2 is SVGIG in the germline V gene (reference sequence). Trimming removed 3 bases at V and 8 bases at J, with 13 bases between. CDR3 length: 13 residues. The CDR3 DNA reads TGTGCCTGGAGGTCACAGGGTCGGGAAAAACTGTTTTTT. Residues: CAWRSQGREKLFF.

The rearrangement joins TRBV5-5 to TRBJ2-7; weak D call: TRBD1 (5 bases). The V end lost 1 base, the J end lost 3 bases, and 14 bases lay between the germline ends. The CDR3 is made up of 15 amino acids. From germline, CDR1 is SGHKS and CDR2 YYEKEE (reference sequence). The CDR3 loop reads CASSLWLQDIYEQYF. In DNA form, the CDR3 reads TGTGCCAGCAGCTTGTGGCTACAGGATATCTACGAGCAGTACTTC.